This T cell receptor (beta chain) comes out of a study of T cell changes during pregnancy in multiple sclerosis. Germline CDR1 is SGDLS and CDR2 is YYNGEE. Trimming at V came to 3 bases and at J to 0 bases, leaving 7 bases not matched to a gene. The CDR3 is made up of 16 amino acids. The protocol was immunoSEQ multiplex PCR, while the TCRdb copy is restricted to in-frame clones and leaves out a portion. The sample has 50,000 to 60,000 clones, around 92% seen once; the top ten hold less than 0.2%. This specimen was CD4+ T cells from peripheral blood mononuclear cells, taken after pregnancy. V is TRBV9 and J is TRBJ2-7; TRBD2 aligns across 9 bases. This TCR came from a female donor in good health, enrolled as a control in a pregnancy study. CDR3 bases: TGTGCCAGCAGCGCCACGGTAGCGGGGGACTCCTACGAGCAGTACTTC. It codes for CASSATVAGDSYEQYF.